This T cell receptor (beta chain) was sequenced for a study of shared T cell receptors in the human thymus (dated by TCRdb to about 2021). Notes on the research overall: The study examined how self-reactive, shared T-cell receptor alpha chains are generated in the human thymus.

Its CDR3 holds 14 amino acids, cysteine through phenylalanine. The CDR3 DNA has 42 bases and is translated from base 1. The germline V gene gives CDR1 as MNHEY and CDR2 as SVGAGI. The junction shows trimming of 3 bases on V and 7 bases on J, and the gene matches do not reach 7 bases of it. Library preparation used the immunoSEQ multiplex PCR assay. TCRdb's version of the immuneACCESS table is confined to in-frame rearrangements and falls short of the full clone set. An unresolved V gene accounts for under half of the shortfall where checked; the remainder is of unknown origin. This sample lists 700,000 or so clones; 80% to 90% were detected once. The ten biggest clones cover around 0.01% of the sample. With respect to this clone: The clone's antigen remains unknown. Base qualities are not at hand, and no much larger clone is one base apart.

This sample also appeared in a second study, on human thymus T cells. The second investigation adds: The donors were immunologically healthy infants in Finland who had open corrective cardiac surgery for congenital heart defects. The thymus tissue came from surgical resects taken out during corrective cardiac surgery. Usage of V and J gene segments appeared to be biased in both the thymic and the peripheral blood repertoires. According to the related research, thymic TCR repertoires were highly overlapping among unrelated individuals. The study used about 8 infant thymus samples plus four related peripheral blood samples to characterize TCR alpha and beta repertoires. Donor ages ranged from roughly 7 to 250 days, and the cohort comprised five or six male and a couple of female infants. Thymocytes were mechanically released from the tissue and were stored as pellets of about 9.5-33 million cells at -70 degrees C. Genomic DNA was extracted from frozen cell pellets with a QIAsymphony instrument. The immunoSEQ multiplex PCR assay was used to amplify the TCRB and TCRAD loci from a standardized quantity of quality-controlled genomic DNA. The amplicons spanned the V(D)J region and were long enough to cover the CDR3 and allow V and J genes to be identified. The commercial immunoSEQ service was used to sequence amplicons on an Illumina platform. Primer bias and sequencing errors were corrected using previously described methods, and TCRAD and TCRB definitions followed the IMGT database. immunoSEQ Analyzer 3.0 and VDJTools were used for repertoire analysis, which covered basic statistics, V/J segment usage, diversity estimates, rarefaction and pairwise overlap. Diversity was estimated with Chao1, ChaoE, Efron-Thisted, Shannon and inverse Simpson indices, and also on datasets down-sampled to the smallest sample. Repertoire overlap used strict matching of CDR3 nucleotide sequence, V gene and J gene, with Jaccard-based multidimensional scaling clustering. On average, about 800,000 unique TCRB clonotypes were obtained from thymus samples, compared with approximately 80,000 from blood samples.

The V and J genes are TRBV6-5 and TRBJ2-5; 8 middle bases align to TRBD2. This receptor was taken from a girl in the first two years of life with a congenital heart defect. Donor details come from another sample of the same person, matched by shared clones. What was sequenced was thymocytes. In nucleotide form, the sequence is TGTGCCAGCAGTTATGGACGGGGGGGAGGGACCCAGTACTTC. This sequence encodes CASSYGRGGGTQYF.